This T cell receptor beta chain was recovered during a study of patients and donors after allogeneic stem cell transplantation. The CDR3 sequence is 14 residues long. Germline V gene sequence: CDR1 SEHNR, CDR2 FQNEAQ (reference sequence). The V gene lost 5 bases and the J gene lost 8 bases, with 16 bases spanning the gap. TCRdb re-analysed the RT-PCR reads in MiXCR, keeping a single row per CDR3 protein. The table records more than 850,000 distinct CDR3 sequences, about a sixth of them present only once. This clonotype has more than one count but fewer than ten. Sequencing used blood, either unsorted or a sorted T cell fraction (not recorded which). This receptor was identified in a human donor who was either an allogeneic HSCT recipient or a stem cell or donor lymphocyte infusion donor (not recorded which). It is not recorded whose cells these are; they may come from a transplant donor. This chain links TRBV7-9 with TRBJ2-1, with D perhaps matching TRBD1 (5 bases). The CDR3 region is CASSQLDTNYEQFF. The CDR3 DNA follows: TGTGCCAGCAGCCAGTTGGACACGAACTATGAGCAGTTCTTC.